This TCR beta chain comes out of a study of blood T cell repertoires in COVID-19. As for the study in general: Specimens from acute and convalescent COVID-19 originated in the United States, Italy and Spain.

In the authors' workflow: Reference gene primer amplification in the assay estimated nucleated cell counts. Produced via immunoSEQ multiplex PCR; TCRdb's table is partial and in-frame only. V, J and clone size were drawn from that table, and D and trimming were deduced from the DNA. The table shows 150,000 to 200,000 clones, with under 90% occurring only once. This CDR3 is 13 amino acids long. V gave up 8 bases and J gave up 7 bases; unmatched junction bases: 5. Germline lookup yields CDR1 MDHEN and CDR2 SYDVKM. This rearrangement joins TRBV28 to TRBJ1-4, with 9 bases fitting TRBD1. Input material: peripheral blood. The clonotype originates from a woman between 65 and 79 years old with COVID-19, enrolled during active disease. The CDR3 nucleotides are TGTGCCAGCGGGGGACAGGGTTGTGAAAAACTGTTTTTT. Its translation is CASGGQGCEKLFF.